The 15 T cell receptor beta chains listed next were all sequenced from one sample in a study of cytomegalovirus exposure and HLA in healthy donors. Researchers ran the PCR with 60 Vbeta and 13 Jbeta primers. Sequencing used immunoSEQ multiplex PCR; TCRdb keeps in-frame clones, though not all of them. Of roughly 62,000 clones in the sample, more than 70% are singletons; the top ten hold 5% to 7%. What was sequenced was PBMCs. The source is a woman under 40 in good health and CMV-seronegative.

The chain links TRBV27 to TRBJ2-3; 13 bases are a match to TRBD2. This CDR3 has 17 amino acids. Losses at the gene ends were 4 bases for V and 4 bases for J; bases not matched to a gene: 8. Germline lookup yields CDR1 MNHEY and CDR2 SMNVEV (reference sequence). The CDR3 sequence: CASSSWTSGRKSDTQYF. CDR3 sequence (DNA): TGTGCCAGCAGTTCCTGGACTAGCGGGAGAAAATCAGATACGCAGTATTTT.

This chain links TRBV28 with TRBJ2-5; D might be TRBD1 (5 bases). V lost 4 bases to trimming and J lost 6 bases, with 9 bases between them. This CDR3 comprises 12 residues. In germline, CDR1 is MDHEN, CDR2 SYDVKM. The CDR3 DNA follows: TGTGCCAGCAGTTCCCAGGGAAAGACCCAGTACTTC. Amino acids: CASSSQGKTQYF.

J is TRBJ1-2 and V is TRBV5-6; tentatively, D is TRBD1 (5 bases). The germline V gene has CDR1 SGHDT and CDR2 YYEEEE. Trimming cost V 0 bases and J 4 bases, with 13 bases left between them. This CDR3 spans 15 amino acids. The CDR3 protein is CASSLDGRVPYGYTF. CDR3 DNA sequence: TGTGCCAGCAGCTTGGACGGCAGGGTGCCCTATGGCTACACCTTC.

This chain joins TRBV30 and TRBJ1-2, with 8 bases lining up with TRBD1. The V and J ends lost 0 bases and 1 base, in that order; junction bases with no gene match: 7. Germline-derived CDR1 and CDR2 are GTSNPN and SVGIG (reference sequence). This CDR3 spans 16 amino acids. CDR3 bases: TGTGCCTGGAGTGTACGGGGACAGGTTTTTAACTATGGCTACACCTTC. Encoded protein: CAWSVRGQVFNYGYTF.

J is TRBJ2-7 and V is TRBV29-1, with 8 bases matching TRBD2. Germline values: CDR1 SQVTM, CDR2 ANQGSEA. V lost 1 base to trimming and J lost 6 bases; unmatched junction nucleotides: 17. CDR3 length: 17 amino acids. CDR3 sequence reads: CSVEALSVRSGAFEQYF. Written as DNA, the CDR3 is TGCAGCGTTGAAGCCCTGTCAGTTCGTAGCGGGGCATTCGAGCAGTACTTC.

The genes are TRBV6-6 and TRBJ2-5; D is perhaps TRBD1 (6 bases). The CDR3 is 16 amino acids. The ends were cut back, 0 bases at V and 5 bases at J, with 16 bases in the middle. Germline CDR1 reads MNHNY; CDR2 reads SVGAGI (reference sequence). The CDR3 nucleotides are TGTGCCAGCAGTTACTCTTTTCAGACCACAGGGGAGACCCAGTACTTC. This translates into CASSYSFQTTGETQYF.

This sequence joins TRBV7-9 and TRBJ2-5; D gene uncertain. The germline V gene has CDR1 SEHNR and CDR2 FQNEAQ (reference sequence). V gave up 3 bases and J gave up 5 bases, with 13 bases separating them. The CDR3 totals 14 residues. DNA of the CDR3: TGTGCCAGCAGCTTCATGGAGAGTGGGGAGACCCAGTACTTC. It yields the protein CASSFMESGETQYF.

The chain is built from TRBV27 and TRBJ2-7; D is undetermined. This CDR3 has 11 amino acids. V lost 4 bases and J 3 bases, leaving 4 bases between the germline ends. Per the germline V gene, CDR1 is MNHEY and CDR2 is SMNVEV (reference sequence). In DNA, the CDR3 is TGTGCCAGCAGTTCCCACTACGAGCAGTACTTC. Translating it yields CASSSHYEQYF.

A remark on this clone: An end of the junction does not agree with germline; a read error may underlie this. The CDR3 DNA reads TGTTCCAGCGGGCAGCCCAATCAGCCCCAGCATTTT. Protein product: CSSGQPNQPQHF. This chain uses TRBV7-9 with TRBJ1-5; D remains unclear. CDR1 and CDR2 from the germline V gene are SEHNR and FQNEAQ (reference sequence). The CDR3 length is 12 residues.

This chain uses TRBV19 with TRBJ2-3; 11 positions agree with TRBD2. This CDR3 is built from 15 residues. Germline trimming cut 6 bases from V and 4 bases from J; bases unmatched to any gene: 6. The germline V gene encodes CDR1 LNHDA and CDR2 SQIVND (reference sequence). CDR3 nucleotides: TGTGCCAGTAGCATAACTAGCGGGAGAGCAGATACGCAGTATTTT. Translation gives CASSITSGRADTQYF.

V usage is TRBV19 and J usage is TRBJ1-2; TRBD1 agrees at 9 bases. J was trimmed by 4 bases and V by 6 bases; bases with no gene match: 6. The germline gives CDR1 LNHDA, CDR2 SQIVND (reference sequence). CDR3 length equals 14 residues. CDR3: CASRGQGPIYGYTF. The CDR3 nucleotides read TGTGCCAGTAGGGGACAGGGTCCTATCTATGGCTACACCTTC.

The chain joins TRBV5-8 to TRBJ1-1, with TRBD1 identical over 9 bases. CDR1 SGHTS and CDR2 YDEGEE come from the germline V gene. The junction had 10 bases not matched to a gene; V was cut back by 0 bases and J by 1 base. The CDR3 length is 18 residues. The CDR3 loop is CASSLGTGGWVWNTEAFF. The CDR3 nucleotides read TGTGCCAGCAGCTTGGGTACAGGGGGCTGGGTTTGGAACACTGAAGCTTTCTTT.

The CDR3 nucleotides are TGTGCCAGCAGTCCCTTAGCGGGCCCGGTCTCCTACGAGCAGTACTTC. This codes for CASSPLAGPVSYEQYF. The chain employs TRBV28 and TRBJ2-7, with 7 bases lining up with TRBD2. Germline CDR1 is MDHEN and CDR2 is SYDVKM. The CDR3 sequence is 16 residues long. V shed 5 bases and J 0 bases; nucleotides not matched to a gene: 10.

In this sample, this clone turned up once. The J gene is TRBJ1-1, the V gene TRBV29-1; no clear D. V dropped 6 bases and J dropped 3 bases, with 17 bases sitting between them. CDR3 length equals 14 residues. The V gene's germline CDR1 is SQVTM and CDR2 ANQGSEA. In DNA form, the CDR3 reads TGCAGCGTCCAAGTCACCAAGAGGGACACTGAAGCTTTCTTT. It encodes CSVQVTKRDTEAFF.

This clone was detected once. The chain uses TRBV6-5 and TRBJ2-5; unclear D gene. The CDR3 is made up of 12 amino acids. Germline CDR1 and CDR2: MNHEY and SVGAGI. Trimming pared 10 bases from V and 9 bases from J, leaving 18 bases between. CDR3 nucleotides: TGTGCCACTCGAGGCTATAGTTTGGCCCAGTACTTC. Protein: CATRGYSLAQYF.